The following is a T cell receptor beta chain sequence with its context. The antigen is unknown. These data are taken from a study of Ad26.COV2.S vaccination and SARS-CoV-2 variants. Study information: A participant enrolled in the COV1001 Ad26.COV2.S trial arm provided the sample.

The J segment lost 7 bases and the V segment lost 4 bases, leaving 6 bases of the junction unmatched. Germline-derived CDR1 and CDR2 are MNHEY and SVGEGT. This CDR3 comprises 15 residues. Study-wide points: TCR breadth and depth analyses may have underestimated total T cell responses. Post-vaccination breadth of spike-specific CD8+ and CD4+ T cell responses was reportedly substantial.

The treatment is: over 15 received Ad26.COV2.S at low or high dose, single or two shots; 5 received placebo; per-sample allocation not given. Sampling was performed 63 days after the first vaccine or placebo injection. Profiled with immunoSEQ multiplex PCR; TCRdb holds only in-frame clones, not every one. Altogether around 300,000 clones are present, 75% to 90% being singletons, with the ten largest covering around 10%. The material sequenced was peripheral blood, taken in a trial of Ad26.COV2.S vaccine versus placebo. This clonotype was obtained from a person between 18 and 60 years old who received the Ad26.COV2.S COVID-19 vaccine or a placebo. This sequence joins TRBV6-2 or TRBV6-3 and TRBJ2-1, with 11 positions matching TRBD2. The CDR3 DNA reads as TGTGCCAGCAGTTCACTAGCGGGAGCAATTAATGAGCAGTTCTTC. It translates to CASSSLAGAINEQFF.